The rows below give T cell receptor beta chains drawn from one sample of a study of CD8+CD57+ T cells in acquired aplastic anemia. One entry per CDR3 protein results from TCRdb running MiXCR on the reads. The sample carries 200,000 to 250,000 distinct CDR3 sequences, around 32% recorded once. The specimen was sorted CD4+, CD8+, or CD8+CD57+ T cells (not recorded which) from PBMCs. The receptors originated from a human donor in good health, serving as a control. The CDR3 runs from the conserved cysteine through the conserved F or W. Each record gives: clone size, D gene, CDR3 length, J gene, V gene, CDR3 DNA, CDR3 protein. A D gene is named only where the DNA matches it firmly. Not all rows give a size; the values are once, few, many and, for expanded clones, a class.

clone_size: few
d_call: TRBD2
cdr3_length: 22
j_call: TRBJ2-2
v_call: TRBV13
cdr3_nt: TGTGCCAGCAGCTTAGTCCCACCCTCTCTAGCGGGGGGGATCGGAAACACCGGGGAGCTGTTTTTT
cdr3_aa: CASSLVPPSLAGGIGNTGELFF

clone_size: -
d_call: -
cdr3_length: 15
j_call: TRBJ2-3
v_call: TRBV5-1
cdr3_nt: TGCGCCAGCAGCTTGGCCGGGGCCGAGCGAGGTGCGCAGTATTTT
cdr3_aa: CASSLAGAERGAQYF

clone_size: -
d_call: -
cdr3_length: 15
j_call: TRBJ1-5
v_call: TRBV2
cdr3_nt: TGTGCCAGCAGTGAAGGATTGGTTGGCAATCAGCCCCAGCATTTT
cdr3_aa: CASSEGLVGNQPQHF

clone_size: -
d_call: TRBD1
cdr3_length: 14
j_call: TRBJ1-2
v_call: TRBV18
cdr3_nt: TGTGCCAGCTCACGACAACAGGGGAACTATGGCTACACCTTC
cdr3_aa: CASSRQQGNYGYTF

clone_size: -
d_call: -
cdr3_length: 14
j_call: TRBJ2-5
v_call: TRBV7-9
cdr3_nt: TGTGCCAGCAGCGCCAACGGGGCCGGGGAGACCCAGTACTTC
cdr3_aa: CASSANGAGETQYF

clone_size: few
d_call: -
cdr3_length: 16
j_call: TRBJ1-5
v_call: TRBV5-5
cdr3_nt: TGTGCCAGCAGCTTGTCGGCTTCATACGGGGATCTGGCCCAGCATTTT
cdr3_aa: CASSLSASYGDLAQHF

clone_size: -
d_call: TRBD1
cdr3_length: 16
j_call: TRBJ2-3
v_call: TRBV4-1
cdr3_nt: TGCGCCAGCAGCCCAACGGGACAGGGGTTCACAGATGCGCAGTATTTT
cdr3_aa: CASSPTGQGFTDAQYF

clone_size: -
d_call: -
cdr3_length: 14
j_call: TRBJ1-2
v_call: TRBV2
cdr3_nt: TGTGCCAGCAGTGACCGTCAATCTAGCTATGGCTACACCTTC
cdr3_aa: CASSDRQSSYGYTF

clone_size: -
d_call: -
cdr3_length: 15
j_call: TRBJ2-2
v_call: TRBV3-1
cdr3_nt: TGTGCCAGCAGCCTCCGGGACCGGCGCACCGGGGAGCTGTTTTTT
cdr3_aa: CASSLRDRRTGELFF

clone_size: few
d_call: TRBD1
cdr3_length: 15
j_call: TRBJ1-2
v_call: TRBV5-5
cdr3_nt: TGTGCCAGCAGCTTGGGGGGACAGCCCCGGGGGGGCTACACCTTC
cdr3_aa: CASSLGGQPRGGYTF

clone_size: -
d_call: -
cdr3_length: 14
j_call: TRBJ2-1
v_call: TRBV6-1
cdr3_nt: TGTGCCAGCAGTGAATTATGGTCCTACAATGAGCAGTTCTTC
cdr3_aa: CASSELWSYNEQFF

clone_size: once
d_call: -
cdr3_length: 11
j_call: TRBJ1-6
v_call: TRBV20-1
cdr3_nt: TGCAGTGCACAAGGGGGGTCACCCCTCCACTTT
cdr3_aa: CSAQGGSPLHF

clone_size: -
d_call: TRBD1
cdr3_length: 15
j_call: TRBJ2-3
v_call: TRBV7-8
cdr3_nt: TGTGCCAGCAGCAGACGGACAGGGGGCACAGATACGCAGTATTTT
cdr3_aa: CASSRRTGGTDTQYF

clone_size: many
d_call: -
cdr3_length: 13
j_call: TRBJ2-2
v_call: TRBV20-1
cdr3_nt: TGCAGTGCTAGAGATGGAGGGGGCGGGGAGCTGTTTTTT
cdr3_aa: CSARDGGGGELFF

clone_size: -
d_call: -
cdr3_length: 14
j_call: TRBJ2-5
v_call: TRBV7-7
cdr3_nt: TGTGCCAGCAGCTTACGTGATAGCGGAGAGACCCAGTACTTC
cdr3_aa: CASSLRDSGETQYF

clone_size: many
d_call: -
cdr3_length: 14
j_call: TRBJ2-7
v_call: TRBV20-1
cdr3_nt: TGCAGTGCTGTGCTGGACGGACAGCCCTACGAGCAGTACTTC
cdr3_aa: CSAVLDGQPYEQYF

clone_size: -
d_call: -
cdr3_length: 10
j_call: TRBJ2-7
v_call: TRBV6-5
cdr3_nt: TGTGCCAGCAGTTACCCCGAGCAGTACTTC
cdr3_aa: CASSYPEQYF

clone_size: -
d_call: -
cdr3_length: 10
j_call: TRBJ2-1
v_call: TRBV19
cdr3_nt: TGTGCCAGTAAGGGTGCAGCACAGTTCTTC
cdr3_aa: CASKGAAQFF

clone_size: many
d_call: TRBD2
cdr3_length: 13
j_call: TRBJ2-1
v_call: TRBV7-7
cdr3_nt: TGTGCCAGCAGCTTGGGACTAGTGAATGAGCAGTTCTTC
cdr3_aa: CASSLGLVNEQFF

clone_size: -
d_call: TRBD1
cdr3_length: 13
j_call: TRBJ2-7
v_call: TRBV29-1
cdr3_nt: TGCAGCGTTGGACAGGGAAGAGGGTACGAGCAGTACTTC
cdr3_aa: CSVGQGRGYEQYF

clone_size: few
d_call: -
cdr3_length: 13
j_call: TRBJ2-5
v_call: TRBV6-1
cdr3_nt: TGTGCCAGCAGTGTGACAGACCAAGAGACCCAGTACTTC
cdr3_aa: CASSVTDQETQYF

clone_size: -
d_call: -
cdr3_length: 13
j_call: TRBJ2-3
v_call: TRBV5-6
cdr3_nt: TGTGCCAGCAGCTTGCTCTTGGGAGATACGCAGTATTTT
cdr3_aa: CASSLLLGDTQYF

clone_size: -
d_call: TRBD1
cdr3_length: 15
j_call: TRBJ2-5
v_call: TRBV15
cdr3_nt: TGTGCCACCAGCACAATAAGACAGGGCAGCGGGACCCAGTACTTC
cdr3_aa: CATSTIRQGSGTQYF

clone_size: -
d_call: -
cdr3_length: 15
j_call: TRBJ1-5
v_call: TRBV28
cdr3_nt: TGTGCCAGCAGTCCTGTGGGGAATAGCAATCAGCCCCAGCATTTT
cdr3_aa: CASSPVGNSNQPQHF

clone_size: many
d_call: -
cdr3_length: 10
j_call: TRBJ2-5
v_call: TRBV7-2
cdr3_nt: TGTGCCAGTGGGTCGGAGACCCAGTACTTC
cdr3_aa: CASGSETQYF

clone_size: many
d_call: -
cdr3_length: 12
j_call: TRBJ1-2
v_call: TRBV20-1
cdr3_nt: TGCAGTGCGAAACGGACCAGCGGGGGCTACACCTTC
cdr3_aa: CSAKRTSGGYTF

clone_size: -
d_call: TRBD1
cdr3_length: 12
j_call: TRBJ1-5
v_call: TRBV20-1
cdr3_nt: TGCAGTGCTAGGGGGGACAGTCAGCCCCAGCATTTT
cdr3_aa: CSARGDSQPQHF

clone_size: many
d_call: -
cdr3_length: 13
j_call: TRBJ1-2
v_call: TRBV19
cdr3_nt: TGTGCCAGTAGTCGACAGACTACCTATGGCTACACCTTC
cdr3_aa: CASSRQTTYGYTF

clone_size: -
d_call: -
cdr3_length: 14
j_call: TRBJ2-1
v_call: TRBV12-5
cdr3_nt: TGTGCTAGTGGTTGGGAGGGGGCTTACAATGAGCAGTTCTTC
cdr3_aa: CASGWEGAYNEQFF

clone_size: many
d_call: TRBD1
cdr3_length: 13
j_call: TRBJ2-1
v_call: TRBV5-1
cdr3_nt: TGCGCCAGCAGTATTGGACAGGGAAATGAGCAGTTCTTC
cdr3_aa: CASSIGQGNEQFF

clone_size: many
d_call: TRBD2
cdr3_length: 14
j_call: TRBJ2-5
v_call: TRBV13
cdr3_nt: TGTGCCAGCAGCTTATGGACCGGGAGGGAGACCCAGTACTTC
cdr3_aa: CASSLWTGRETQYF

clone_size: many
d_call: TRBD1
cdr3_length: 15
j_call: TRBJ1-1
v_call: TRBV7-9
cdr3_nt: TGTGCCAGCAGCTCGAAAGGACAGGGGAACACTGAAGCTTTCTTT
cdr3_aa: CASSSKGQGNTEAFF

clone_size: -
d_call: -
cdr3_length: 12
j_call: TRBJ1-5
v_call: TRBV24-1
cdr3_nt: TGTGCCACCAGTGATTACGCGGAGCCCCAGCATTTT
cdr3_aa: CATSDYAEPQHF

clone_size: many
d_call: TRBD2
cdr3_length: 17
j_call: TRBJ2-7
v_call: TRBV6-1
cdr3_nt: TGTGCCAGCAGTGAATCCAGGACTAGCGGGGGGGTAAGGGAGCAGTACTTC
cdr3_aa: CASSESRTSGGVREQYF

clone_size: many
d_call: -
cdr3_length: 15
j_call: TRBJ1-2
v_call: TRBV6-5
cdr3_nt: TGTGCCAGCAGTTACCATGGACAGAAAAACTATGGCTACACCTTC
cdr3_aa: CASSYHGQKNYGYTF

clone_size: few
d_call: -
cdr3_length: 10
j_call: TRBJ1-1
v_call: TRBV6-1
cdr3_nt: TGTGCCAGCATACGGGGGTGGGCTTTATTT
cdr3_aa: CASIRGWALF

clone_size: -
d_call: TRBD1
cdr3_length: 14
j_call: TRBJ1-4
v_call: TRBV30
cdr3_nt: TGTGCCTGGAGTGAAAGGGGACAGGGAAAGAAACTGTTTTTT
cdr3_aa: CAWSERGQGKKLFF

clone_size: -
d_call: -
cdr3_length: 13
j_call: TRBJ2-5
v_call: TRBV3-1
cdr3_nt: TGTGCCAGCAGCCAAGAGTATAAGGAGACCCAGTACTTC
cdr3_aa: CASSQEYKETQYF

clone_size: many
d_call: -
cdr3_length: 14
j_call: TRBJ1-1
v_call: TRBV2
cdr3_nt: TGTGCCAGCAGTGAAATAGGGGTTGGCACTGAAGCTTTCTTT
cdr3_aa: CASSEIGVGTEAFF

clone_size: -
d_call: -
cdr3_length: 13
j_call: TRBJ1-1
v_call: TRBV7-9
cdr3_nt: TGTGCCAGCAGCTTAAATGGGGTCACTGAAGCTTTCTTT
cdr3_aa: CASSLNGVTEAFF

clone_size: many
d_call: TRBD1
cdr3_length: 14
j_call: TRBJ2-7
v_call: TRBV14
cdr3_nt: TGTGCCAGCAGCGCAGGACAGGGCCCGTACGAGCAGTACTTC
cdr3_aa: CASSAGQGPYEQYF

clone_size: many
d_call: -
cdr3_length: 14
j_call: TRBJ2-7
v_call: TRBV5-1
cdr3_nt: TGCGCCAGCAGCTTTAGCAGGATTGGATACGAGCAGTACTTC
cdr3_aa: CASSFSRIGYEQYF

clone_size: -
d_call: TRBD1
cdr3_length: 12
j_call: TRBJ1-2
v_call: TRBV20-1
cdr3_nt: TGCAGTGCTAGAAACAGGGGTTATGGCTACACCTTC
cdr3_aa: CSARNRGYGYTF

clone_size: many
d_call: -
cdr3_length: 12
j_call: TRBJ2-5
v_call: TRBV20-1
cdr3_nt: TGCAGTGCGCGACAGATCCAAGAGACCCAGTACTTC
cdr3_aa: CSARQIQETQYF

clone_size: -
d_call: TRBD1
cdr3_length: 16
j_call: TRBJ1-1
v_call: TRBV5-1
cdr3_nt: TGCGCCAGCAGCTTGGGTACCGGGACAGGGATCGCTGAAGCTTTCTTT
cdr3_aa: CASSLGTGTGIAEAFF

clone_size: few
d_call: TRBD1
cdr3_length: 16
j_call: TRBJ1-1
v_call: TRBV11-1
cdr3_nt: TGTGCCAGCAGCGCCGGAGGGACAGGGGGCGGCACTGAAGCTTTCTTT
cdr3_aa: CASSAGGTGGGTEAFF

clone_size: many
d_call: -
cdr3_length: 13
j_call: TRBJ2-7
v_call: TRBV5-1
cdr3_nt: TGCGCCAGCAGCTTGGAATTGGGGTACGAGCAGTACTTC
cdr3_aa: CASSLELGYEQYF

clone_size: -
d_call: -
cdr3_length: 11
j_call: TRBJ2-7
v_call: TRBV7-9
cdr3_nt: TGTGCCAGCAGCCCAGCCGCCGAGCAGTACTTC
cdr3_aa: CASSPAAEQYF

clone_size: -
d_call: -
cdr3_length: 13
j_call: TRBJ2-2
v_call: TRBV20-1
cdr3_nt: TGCAGTGCTAGTCGGCCAACGACCGGGGAGCTGTTTTTT
cdr3_aa: CSASRPTTGELFF

clone_size: -
d_call: TRBD1
cdr3_length: 18
j_call: TRBJ1-2
v_call: TRBV14
cdr3_nt: TGTGCCAGCAGCCAAACATCCAGAACAGGGGCAGGGAACCATGGCTACACCTTC
cdr3_aa: CASSQTSRTGAGNHGYTF

clone_size: few
d_call: -
cdr3_length: 13
j_call: TRBJ2-7
v_call: TRBV7-2
cdr3_nt: TGTGCCAGCAGCTTAGCGGCAGGTTACGAGCAGTACTTC
cdr3_aa: CASSLAAGYEQYF

clone_size: -
d_call: -
cdr3_length: 13
j_call: TRBJ1-4
v_call: TRBV10-2
cdr3_nt: TGCGCCAGCACTGTGTCCCGCTATGAAAAACTGTTTTTT
cdr3_aa: CASTVSRYEKLFF

clone_size: -
d_call: -
cdr3_length: 13
j_call: TRBJ2-3
v_call: TRBV7-9
cdr3_nt: TGTGCCAGCTCAGGGATGCGCACAGATACGCAGTATTTT
cdr3_aa: CASSGMRTDTQYF

clone_size: many
d_call: TRBD1
cdr3_length: 15
j_call: TRBJ2-7
v_call: TRBV10-3
cdr3_nt: TGTGCCATCAGTGAGTCCCGGGACAGGGTCCACGAGCAGTACTTC
cdr3_aa: CAISESRDRVHEQYF

clone_size: -
d_call: TRBD1
cdr3_length: 17
j_call: TRBJ1-5
v_call: TRBV19
cdr3_nt: TGTGCCAGTAGTATTACTACAGGGGGCAATAGCAATCAGCCCCAGCATTTT
cdr3_aa: CASSITTGGNSNQPQHF